Each of the 26 T cell receptor beta chains below was sequenced from the same sample in a study of OX40 agonist ivuxolimab in advanced cancers. Repertoires were generated with immunoSEQ multiplex PCR, while TCRdb's copy carries only in-frame clones and drops some. The sample holds tens of thousands of clones, about 83% seen once. The sequences come from CD4+ or CD8+ T cells sorted from blood, collected in a trial of the OX40 agonist ivuxolimab. Receptors were obtained from an adult with an advanced solid tumor such as melanoma, head and neck, liver or kidney cancer.

The rearrangement links TRBV7-2 to TRBJ2-3; D not resolved. The ends were cut back, 1 base at V and 2 bases at J, with 10 bases in the middle. Germline assignment: CDR1 SGHTA and CDR2 FQGNSA. This CDR3 region has 15 residues. The CDR3 sequence is CASSLVGLPTDTQYF. CDR3 sequence (DNA): TGTGCCAGCAGCTTAGTGGGCTTACCCACAGATACGCAGTATTTT.

This clone was seen once. The rearrangement joins TRBV5-5 to TRBJ2-7; 11 bases are a match to TRBD2. The ends lost 0 bases at V and 0 bases at J; junction bases unmatched: 8. The CDR3 loop spans 18 amino acids. In germline, CDR1 is SGHKS, CDR2 YYEKEE (reference sequence). Written as DNA, the CDR3 is TGTGCCAGCAGCTTGGCTAGCGGGAGGCTTTCCTTCTCCTACGAGCAGTACTTC. Its protein product is CASSLASGRLSFSYEQYF.

The rearrangement joins TRBV7-9 to TRBJ2-2, with 7 bases identical to TRBD1. From germline, CDR1 is SEHNR and CDR2 FQNEAQ (reference sequence). V shed 4 bases, J shed 9 bases, and the junction held 5 bases outside the gene matches. The CDR3 is made up of 13 amino acids. CDR3 sequence: CASSSQGIRELFF. In DNA form, the CDR3 reads TGTGCCAGCAGCTCACAGGGGATAAGGGAGCTGTTTTTT.

The V call is TRBV28, the J call TRBJ2-1; the match to TRBD1 covers 7 bases. J gave up 0 bases and V 4 bases, and 18 bases lay outside the gene matches. The CDR3 totals 20 residues. The germline gives CDR1 MDHEN, CDR2 SYDVKM. The CDR3 nucleotides read TGTGCCAGCAGTTCGATAAGACAGGGAACCCCTAGTAGCTCCTACAATGAGCAGTTCTTC. Protein: CASSSIRQGTPSSSYNEQFF.

This chain connects TRBV7-2 to TRBJ2-5, with 12 bases aligning to TRBD2. Germline-derived CDR1 and CDR2 are SGHTA and FQGNSA. V was clipped by 5 bases and J by 4 bases; unmatched bases: 5. There are 15 residues in the CDR3. This CDR3 is CASSRTSGTRETQYF. CDR3 nucleotides: TGTGCCAGCAGCAGGACTAGCGGGACGCGAGAGACCCAGTACTTC.

The chain links TRBV4-1 to TRBJ2-7, with 12 positions matching TRBD1. Germline lookup yields CDR1 MGHRA and CDR2 YSYEKL. The V and J ends lost 3 bases and 6 bases, in that order; junction bases with no gene match: 9. This CDR3 region has 16 residues. The CDR3 loop is CASSQGLGQGASEQYF. CDR3 nucleotide sequence: TGCGCCAGCAGCCAGGGCCTGGGACAGGGGGCAAGCGAGCAGTACTTC.

This clone turned up a few times. The chain has TRBV28 and TRBJ1-1, with D possibly being TRBD1 (6 bases). From germline, CDR1 is MDHEN and CDR2 SYDVKM. The CDR3 is 16 amino acids. Trimming removed 3 bases at V and 0 bases at J, with 14 bases between. This chain's CDR3 is CASSFRGGVMNTEAFF. CDR3 nucleotides: TGTGCCAGCAGTTTTAGGGGGGGCGTTATGAACACTGAAGCTTTCTTT.

This chain links TRBV4-1 with TRBJ2-2, with D hard to call. The V gene lost 0 bases and the J gene lost 6 bases, with 8 bases spanning the gap. The CDR3 is 14 amino acids. CDR1 MGHRA and CDR2 YSYEKL come from the germline V gene. CDR3 region: CASSQDRRSGELFF. CDR3 DNA: TGCGCCAGCAGCCAAGATCGGCGGTCCGGGGAGCTGTTTTTT.

The chain couples TRBV7-6 to TRBJ1-1; D is ambiguous. The CDR3 contains 15 residues. The germline V gene has CDR1 SGHVS and CDR2 FNYEAQ. V shed 1 base and J shed 0 bases, with 9 bases lying between them. Here the CDR3 DNA reads TGTGCCAGCAGCTTAGATGCAGCTTTGAACACTGAAGCTTTCTTT. This codes for CASSLDAALNTEAFF.

The chain combines TRBV27 with TRBJ2-1; D gene ambiguous. The length of the CDR3 is 15 residues. The germline V gene has CDR1 MNHEY and CDR2 SMNVEV (reference sequence). The V and J ends lost 5 bases and 8 bases respectively, with 19 bases between them. CDR3 coding DNA: TGTGCCAGCAGTCGTGGGCGCCCTAGGGCCGATGAGCAGTTCTTC. It is translated as CASSRGRPRADEQFF.

The genes are TRBV4-2 and TRBJ2-3; 11 bases line up with TRBD2. Trimming took 3 bases from V and 4 from J; bases not matched to a gene: 15. The CDR3 extends over 19 amino acids. CDR1 is LGHNA, CDR2 YNFKEQ, per germline. The CDR3 DNA follows: TGTGCCAGCAGCCACAGATCGGGGCTAGCGGGAGGAGGTGCAGATACGCAGTATTTT. It translates to CASSHRSGLAGGGADTQYF.

The chain joins TRBV7-9 to TRBJ2-3; no definite D call. The CDR3 runs 16 residues. Per the germline V gene, CDR1 is SEHNR and CDR2 is FQNEAQ (reference sequence). Trimming left V 8 bases short and J 7 bases short, with 25 bases between. The CDR3 loop is CASSLVELSPKYTQYF. Here the CDR3 DNA reads TGTGCCAGCTCCTTAGTAGAACTATCCCCTAAATATACGCAGTATTTT.

This chain connects TRBV28 to TRBJ2-7; 10 bases are shared with TRBD1. Germline V gene lookup returns CDR1 MDHEN and CDR2 SYDVKM. V lost 3 bases to trimming and J lost 5 bases; unmatched junction nucleotides: 10. The CDR3 extends over 16 amino acids. CDR3 sequence: CASSFLRGQGMNEQYF. CDR3 nucleotides: TGTGCCAGCAGTTTTCTTCGGGGACAGGGGATGAACGAGCAGTACTTC.

The chain uses TRBV10-1 and TRBJ2-5, with D perhaps given as TRBD1 or TRBD2 (5 bases each). The ends were cut back, 3 bases at V and 4 bases at J, with 6 bases in the middle. This CDR3 region has 12 residues. CDR1 and CDR2 from the germline V gene are WNHNN and SYGVQD (reference sequence). CDR3 amino acids: CASSDGGETQYF. For the CDR3, the DNA is TGCGCCAGCAGTGATGGGGGAGAGACCCAGTACTTC.

The chain links TRBV27 to TRBJ2-1; a weak D match, TRBD1 (6 bases). Trimming removed 4 bases at V and 9 bases at J, with 10 bases between. CDR1 MNHEY and CDR2 SMNVEV come from the germline V gene (reference sequence). This CDR3 spans 12 amino acids. CDR3 amino acids: CASSSQGGEQFF. CDR3 sequence (DNA): TGTGCCAGCAGTTCACAGGGTGGTGAGCAGTTCTTC.

The chain has TRBV27 and TRBJ2-1; TRBD1 agrees at 7 bases. CDR3 size: 15 residues. Trimming cost V 6 bases and J 4 bases; bases outside gene matches: 9. The germline CDR1 and CDR2 sequences are MNHEY and SMNVEV (reference sequence). CDR3 sequence (DNA): TGTGCCAGCAGCCCCCAATACAGGGGTTACAATGAGCAGTTCTTC. Translation: CASSPQYRGYNEQFF.

The chain recombines TRBV6-6 with TRBJ2-3; either TRBD1 or TRBD2 may fit D (6 bases each). This CDR3 is built from 16 residues. Trimming pared 2 bases from V and 5 bases from J, leaving 17 bases between. Germline CDR1 and CDR2: MNHNY and SVGAGI (reference sequence). The CDR3 DNA follows: TGTGCCAGCAGTTACCCGAGGGGGGAGGTGGGAGATACGCAGTATTTT. It translates to CASSYPRGEVGDTQYF.

The chain is built from TRBV2 and TRBJ1-5; tentatively, D is TRBD1 (6 bases). Trimming pared 7 bases from V and 6 bases from J, leaving 16 bases between. Germline V gives CDR1 SNHLY, CDR2 FYNNEI. The CDR3 loop spans 14 amino acids. CDR3 nucleotides: TGTGCCAGCACAAGTCCGGGGGGCAGTCAGCCCCAGCATTTT. Translating it yields CASTSPGGSQPQHF.

The chain couples TRBV6-5 to TRBJ1-2; D not resolved. This CDR3 contains 15 residues. Germline CDR1 MNHEY, CDR2 SVGAGI. The V end lost 5 bases, the J end lost 4 bases, and 17 bases lay between the germline ends. The CDR3 sequence: CASSPRLPGSYGYTF. CDR3 DNA sequence: TGTGCCAGCAGTCCCCGACTCCCCGGGAGCTATGGCTACACCTTC.

The CDR3 sequence is CASRLGLSYEQYF. The CDR3 DNA reads TGTGCCAGCAGATTGGGACTCTCCTACGAGCAGTACTTC. The chain combines TRBV6-6 with TRBJ2-7; D perhaps matches TRBD2 (6 bases). The V and J ends lost 6 bases and 0 bases respectively, with 9 bases between them. The V gene's germline CDR1 is MNHNY and CDR2 SVGAGI (reference sequence). The CDR3 has 13 residues.

There are a few counts of this clone. V gene TRBV6-6 combines with J gene TRBJ2-4; D possibly matches TRBD1 or TRBD2 (6 bases each). This CDR3 has 15 amino acids. CDR1 is MNHNY, CDR2 SVGAGI, per germline (reference sequence). V lost 6 bases and J 4 bases, leaving 16 bases between the germline ends. CDR3 protein: CASRAGGLEKNIQYF. The CDR3 region has the DNA TGTGCCAGCAGAGCCGGGGGCCTAGAAAAAAACATTCAGTACTTC.

The V call is TRBV2, the J call TRBJ2-7; D ambiguous. CDR1 and CDR2 from the germline V gene are SNHLY and FYNNEI. The V gene lost 3 bases and the J gene lost 0 bases, with 9 bases spanning the gap. The CDR3 covers 14 residues. In nucleotides, the CDR3 is TGTGCCAGCAGTGACTCTTTGGGCTCCTACGAGCAGTACTTC. Protein sequence: CASSDSLGSYEQYF.

The rearrangement joins TRBV5-4 to TRBJ2-3; 7 bases agree with TRBD2. Germline values: CDR1 SGHNT, CDR2 YYREEE (reference sequence). V lost 0 bases to trimming and J lost 0 bases; unmatched junction nucleotides: 1. The length of the CDR3 is 15 residues. This CDR3 reads CASSLGSGSTDTQYF. The CDR3 DNA reads as TGTGCCAGCAGCTTGGGTAGCGGGAGCACAGATACGCAGTATTTT.

This chain connects TRBV15 to TRBJ1-2; D is ambiguous. V lost 0 bases to trimming and J lost 4 bases, with 18 bases between them. The CDR3 is 17 amino acids. The germline CDR1 and CDR2 sequences are LNHNV and YYDKDF (reference sequence). CDR3 DNA sequence: TGTGCCACCAGCAGAGACGCCCTTTCCGGACGGCCCTATGGCTACACCTTC. Amino acid sequence: CATSRDALSGRPYGYTF.

This clone was counted a single time. V usage is TRBV5-1 and J usage is TRBJ1-4, with a possible D match to TRBD1 (6 bases). Trimming stripped 1 base from V and 7 bases from J, with 14 bases between. Germline V gene lookup returns CDR1 SGHRS and CDR2 YFSETQ. The CDR3 is made up of 15 amino acids. The CDR3 sequence is CASSLRGTRGEKLFF. CDR3 DNA: TGCGCCAGCAGCTTGAGGGGGACTAGGGGTGAAAAACTGTTTTTT.

This clone showed up just a few times. This sequence joins TRBV11-2 and TRBJ2-1; D is unclear. This CDR3 contains 12 residues. Germline lookup yields CDR1 SGHAT and CDR2 FQNNGV. The germline V and J ends were trimmed by 5 bases and 8 bases, with 10 bases remaining between them. The CDR3 here is CASSRSWYEQFF. The DNA for the CDR3 is TGTGCCAGCAGCCGTTCCTGGTATGAGCAGTTCTTC.